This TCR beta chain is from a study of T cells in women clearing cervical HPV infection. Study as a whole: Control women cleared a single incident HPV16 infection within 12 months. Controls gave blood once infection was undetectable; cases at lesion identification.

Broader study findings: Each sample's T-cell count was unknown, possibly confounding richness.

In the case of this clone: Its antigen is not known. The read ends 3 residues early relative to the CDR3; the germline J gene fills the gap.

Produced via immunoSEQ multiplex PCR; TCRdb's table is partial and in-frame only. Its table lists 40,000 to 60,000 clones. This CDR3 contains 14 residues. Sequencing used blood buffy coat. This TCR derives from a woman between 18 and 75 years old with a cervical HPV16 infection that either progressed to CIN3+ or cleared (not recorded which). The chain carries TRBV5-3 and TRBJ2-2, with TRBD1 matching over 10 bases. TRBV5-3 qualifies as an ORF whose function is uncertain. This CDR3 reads CARSPGQGIEKLFF. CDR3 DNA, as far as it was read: TGTGCCAGAAGCCCGGGACAGGGGATCGAAAAG.